The clone carrying this T cell receptor (beta chain) occurred once. The record originates from a study of T cells in Graves' hyperthyroidism and ophthalmopathy. It was RNA transcripts that yielded the amplified TCR beta CDR3 regions. Researchers ran a first-round RT-PCR on the TCR CDR3 using the HTBI primer set. TCRdb processed the multiplex PCR reads anew with MiXCR; each CDR3 protein has one entry. The top ten hold 40% to 50% of the sample, which has approximately 570,000 distinct CDR3 sequences, less than 20% seen once. The CDR3 runs to 14 residues. CDR1 is SQVTM and CDR2 is ANQGSEA in the germline V gene. V gave up 7 bases and J gave up 6 bases; unmatched junction bases: 10.

The chain links TRBV29-1 to TRBJ2-1, with 9 bases fitting TRBD1. This clonotype originated in a man aged 40-55 years with Graves' ophthalmopathy. Specimen: blood. This chain's CDR3 is CSGGTGLDSNEQFF. The CDR3, as DNA: TGCAGCGGGGGGACAGGGCTGGATTCCAATGAGCAGTTCTTC.